A selection of T cell receptor beta chains follows, all from one sample in a study of tumor-infiltrating lymphocytes in primary liver carcinoma. A single record per CDR3 protein comes from TCRdb applying MiXCR to the multiplex PCR reads. The top ten clones hold 9% of a sample with approximately 310,000 distinct CDR3 sequences, approximately 60% of them seen once. Material: peripheral blood. The source is a man aged 35-49 years with primary liver carcinoma and hepatitis B virus infection. CDR3s include the opening cysteine and the closing phenylalanine or tryptophan. The D gene is left open where the match is weak. Where a row states a size, it is once, few, many or the class of an expanded clone; other rows omit it.

CDR3	DNA	V	J	size	D
CSAGRGDTEAFF	TGCAGCGCGGGCAGGGGCGACACTGAAGCTTTCTTC	TRBV29-1	TRBJ1-1	NA	NA
CASSFSGTAPYERYF	TGTGCCAGCAGCTTCAGCGGGACTGCCCCCTACGAGCGGTACTTC	TRBV6-1	TRBJ2-7	NA	TRBD2
CASSPNSGGAGHGELFF	TGTGCCAGCAGCCCCAACTCTGGGGGGGCGGGGCACGGGGAGCTGTTTTTT	TRBV11-2	TRBJ2-2	few	NA
CASTARRRRNIETQHF	TGTGCCAGCACCGCCCGTCGTAGGAGGAATATAGAGACCCAGCACTTC	TRBV11-1	TRBJ2-5	NA	NA
CASSLEHSTDTQYF	TGCGCCAGCAGCTTGGAACATAGCACAGATACGCAGTATTTT	TRBV5-1	TRBJ2-3	NA	NA
CASMETLAKNIQYF	TGTGCCAGCATGGAAACTTTAGCCAAAAACATTCAGTACTTC	TRBV6-2/TRBV6-3	TRBJ2-4	many	NA
CASIEAGDGPYEQYF	TGTGCCAGCATTGAAGCTGGGGACGGACCCTACGAACAGTACTTC	TRBV6-1	TRBJ2-7	NA	NA
CASSLSGRRTDTQYF	TGTGCCAGTAGCCTTAGCGGGAGACGGACAGATACGCAGTATTTT	TRBV11-3	TRBJ2-3	few	TRBD2
CASTENREYTDTQYF	TGTGCCAGCACAGAGAACCGGGAGTACACAGATACGCAGTATTTT	TRBV28	TRBJ2-3	NA	NA
CASSLLRTGGAFGYTF	TGTGCCAGCAGCTTATTACGGACAGGGGGCGCATTTGGCTACACCTTC	TRBV7-9	TRBJ1-2	once	TRBD1
CASSLSTQGAREIQYF	TGTGCCAGCAGCTTGAGTACTCAGGGGGCGAGGGAGATCCAGTACTTC	TRBV11-2	TRBJ2-5	NA	TRBD1
CIVEHRGRETQYF	TGCATCGTTGAACACAGGGGGCGAGAGACCCAGTACTTC	TRBV29-1	TRBJ2-5	NA	TRBD1
CASSLWEVGNSNEQFF	TGTGCCAGCAGCTTATGGGAAGTCGGGAATTCCAATGAGCAGTTCTTC	TRBV11-2	TRBJ2-1	many	NA
CASRDLRPYEQYF	TGTGCCAGTCGGGACTTACGACCCTACGAGCAGTACTTC	TRBV6-2/TRBV6-3	TRBJ2-7	many	NA
CAWSELGGGELFF	TGTGCCTGGAGTGAACTAGGGGGCGGGGAGCTGTTTTTT	TRBV30	TRBJ2-2	NA	NA
CASSQGASGREYQETQYF	TGTGCCAGCAGCCAAGGAGCTAGCGGGAGGGAATACCAAGAGACCCAGTACTTC	TRBV4-2	TRBJ2-5	NA	TRBD2
CASSLDQSSGNTIYF	TGTGCCAGCAGCCTGGACCAGAGCTCTGGAAACACCATATATTTT	TRBV11-2	TRBJ1-3	NA	NA
CASGYQRDGYEQYF	TGTGCCAGCGGTTACCAGAGGGACGGTTACGAGCAGTACTTC	TRBV6-6	TRBJ2-7	NA	NA
CASSFNMIGGRNNTGELLF	TGTGCCAGCAGCTTTAATATGATTGGCGGGAGGAATAACACCGGGGAGCTGCTTTTT	TRBV7-2	TRBJ2-2	NA	TRBD2
CASSFWPRQGSTGELFF	TGTGCCAGCAGCTTCTGGCCGAGACAGGGTAGTACCGGGGAGCTGTTTTTT	TRBV11-1	TRBJ2-2	NA	TRBD1
CASSSGGLRSDTQYF	TGTGCCAGCAGCTCAGGGGGCCTCCGCTCAGATACGCAGTATTTT	TRBV6-5	TRBJ2-3	many	TRBD1
CASSRSSGTVNEQYF	TGTGCCAGCAGCCGATCGTCCGGGACAGTGAACGAGCAGTACTTC	TRBV14	TRBJ2-7	NA	TRBD1
CASSPMRRRGTQYF	TGTGCCAGCAGCCCAATGCGGAGACGCGGTACGCAGTATTTT	TRBV6-5	TRBJ2-3	NA	NA
CASSRTGFDELYF	TGTGCCAGCAGCCGGACAGGGTTCGACGAGCTGTACTTC	TRBV7-3	TRBJ2-7	NA	TRBD1